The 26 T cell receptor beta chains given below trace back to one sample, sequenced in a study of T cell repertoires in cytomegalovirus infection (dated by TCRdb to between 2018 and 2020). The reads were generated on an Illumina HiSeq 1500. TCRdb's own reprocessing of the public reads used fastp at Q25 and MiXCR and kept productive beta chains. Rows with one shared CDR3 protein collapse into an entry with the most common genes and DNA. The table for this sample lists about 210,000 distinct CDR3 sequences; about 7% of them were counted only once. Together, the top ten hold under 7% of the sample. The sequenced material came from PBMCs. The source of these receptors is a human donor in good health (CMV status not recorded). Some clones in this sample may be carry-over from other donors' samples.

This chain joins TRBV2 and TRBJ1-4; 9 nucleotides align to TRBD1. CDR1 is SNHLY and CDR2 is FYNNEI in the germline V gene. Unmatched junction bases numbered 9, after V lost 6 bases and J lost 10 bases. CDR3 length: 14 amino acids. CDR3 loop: CASSSGTGRGKLFF. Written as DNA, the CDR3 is TGTGCCAGCAGCTCCGGGACAGGGCGAGGAAAACTGTTTTTT.

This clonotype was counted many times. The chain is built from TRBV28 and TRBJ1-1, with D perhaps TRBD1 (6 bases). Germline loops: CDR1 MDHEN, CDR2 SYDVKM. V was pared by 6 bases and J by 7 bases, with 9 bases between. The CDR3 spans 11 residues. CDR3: CASSQDSEAFF. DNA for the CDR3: TGTGCCAGCAGCCAGGACAGTGAAGCTTTCTTT.

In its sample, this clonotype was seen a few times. CDR3 nucleotide sequence: TGCAGCGTTGAGAGGATAAGGGGGCACGGTGAGCAGTTCTTC. This codes for CSVERIRGHGEQFF. The chain recombines TRBV29-1 with TRBJ2-1, with 7 nucleotides matching TRBD1. This CDR3 is built from 14 residues. The V gene end was trimmed by 3 bases and the J gene end by 9 bases; junction bases not matched to a gene: 11. Germline lookup yields CDR1 SQVTM and CDR2 ANQGSEA.

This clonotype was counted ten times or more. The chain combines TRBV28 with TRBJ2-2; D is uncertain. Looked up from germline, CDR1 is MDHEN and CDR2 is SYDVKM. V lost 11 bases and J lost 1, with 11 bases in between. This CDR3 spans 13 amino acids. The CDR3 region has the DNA TGTGCCTGCCGACCGGGGAACACCGGGGAGCTGTTTTTT. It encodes CACRPGNTGELFF.

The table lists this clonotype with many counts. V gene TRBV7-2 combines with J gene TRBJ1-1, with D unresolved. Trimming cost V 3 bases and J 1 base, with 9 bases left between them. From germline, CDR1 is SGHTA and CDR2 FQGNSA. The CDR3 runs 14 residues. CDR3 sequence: CASSFDPGNTEAFF. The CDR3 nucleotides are TGTGCCAGCAGCTTCGACCCCGGGAACACTGAAGCTTTCTTT.

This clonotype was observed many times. CDR3 DNA: TGCGCCAGCAGCCTATACCGGGACGGAGGATACAATGAGCAGTTCTTC. Translating gives CASSLYRDGGYNEQFF. This chain joins TRBV4-3 and TRBJ2-1, with D perhaps TRBD1 or TRBD2 (5 bases each). CDR1 and CDR2 from the germline V gene are LGHNA and YSLEER. This CDR3 is 16 amino acids long. V was pared by 4 bases and J by 4 bases, with 17 bases between.

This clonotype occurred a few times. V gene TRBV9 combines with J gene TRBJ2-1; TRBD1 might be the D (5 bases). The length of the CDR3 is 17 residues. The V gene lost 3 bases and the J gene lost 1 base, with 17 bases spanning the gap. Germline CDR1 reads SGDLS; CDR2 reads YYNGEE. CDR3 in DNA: TGTGCCAGCAGCGGGCTCCGGGTAGGGGTGTCCTACAATGAGCAGTTCTTC. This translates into CASSGLRVGVSYNEQFF.

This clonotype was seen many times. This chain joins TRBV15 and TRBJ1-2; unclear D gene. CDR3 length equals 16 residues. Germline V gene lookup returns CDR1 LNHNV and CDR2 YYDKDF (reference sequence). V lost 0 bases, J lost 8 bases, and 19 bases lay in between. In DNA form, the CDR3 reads TGTGCCACCAGCAGAGATCATGCAGGTGTTGTGGAAGGCTACACCTTC. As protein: CATSRDHAGVVEGYTF.

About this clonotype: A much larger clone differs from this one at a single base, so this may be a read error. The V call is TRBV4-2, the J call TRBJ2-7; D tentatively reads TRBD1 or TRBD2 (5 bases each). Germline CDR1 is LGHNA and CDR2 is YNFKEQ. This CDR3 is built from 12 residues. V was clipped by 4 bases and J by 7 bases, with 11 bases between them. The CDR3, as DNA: TGTGCCAGCAGCCCCCCGGGGCGGGAGCAGTACTTC. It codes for CASSPPGREQYF.

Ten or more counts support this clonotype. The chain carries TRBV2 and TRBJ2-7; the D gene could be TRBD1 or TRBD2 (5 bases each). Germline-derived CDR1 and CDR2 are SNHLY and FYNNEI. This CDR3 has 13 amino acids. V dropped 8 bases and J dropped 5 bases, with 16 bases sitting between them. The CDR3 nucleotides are TGTGCCAGCGGAGACAGCGGCCGGGACGAGCAGTACTTC. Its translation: CASGDSGRDEQYF.

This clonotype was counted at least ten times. The CDR3 nucleotides are TGTGCCAGCAGCTTGGGACTAGCGTCCACCTACGAGCAGTACTTC. This codes for CASSLGLASTYEQYF. The chain is built from TRBV7-8 and TRBJ2-7, with TRBD2 matching 10 bases. This CDR3 has 15 amino acids. Germline values: CDR1 SGHVS, CDR2 FQNEAQ. The V segment lost 3 bases and the J segment 2 bases; nucleotides outside the gene matches: 4.

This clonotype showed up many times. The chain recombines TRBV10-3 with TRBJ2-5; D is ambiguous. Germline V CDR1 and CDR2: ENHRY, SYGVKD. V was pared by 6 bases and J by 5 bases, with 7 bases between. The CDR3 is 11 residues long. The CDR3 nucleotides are TGTGCCATCAGGGAAGGGGAGACCCAGTACTTC. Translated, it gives CAIREGETQYF.

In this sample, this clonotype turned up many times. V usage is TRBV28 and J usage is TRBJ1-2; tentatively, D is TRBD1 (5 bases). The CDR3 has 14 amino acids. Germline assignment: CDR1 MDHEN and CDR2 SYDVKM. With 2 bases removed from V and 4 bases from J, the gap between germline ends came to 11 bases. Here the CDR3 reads CASSLRGAGYGYTF. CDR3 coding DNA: TGTGCCAGCAGTTTAAGAGGGGCCGGCTATGGCTACACCTTC.

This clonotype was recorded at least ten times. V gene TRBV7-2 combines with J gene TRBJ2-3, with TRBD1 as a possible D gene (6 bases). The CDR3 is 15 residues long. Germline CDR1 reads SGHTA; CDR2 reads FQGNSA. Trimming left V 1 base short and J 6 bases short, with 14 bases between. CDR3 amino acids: CASSLGLSGADTQYF. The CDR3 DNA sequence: TGTGCCAGCAGCTTAGGTTTATCAGGGGCGGATACGCAGTATTTT.

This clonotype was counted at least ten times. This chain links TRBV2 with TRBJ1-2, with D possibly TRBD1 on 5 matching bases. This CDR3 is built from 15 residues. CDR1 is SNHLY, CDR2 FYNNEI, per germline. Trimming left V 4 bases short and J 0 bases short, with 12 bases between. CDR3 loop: CASSGPRDSNYGYTF. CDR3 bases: TGTGCCAGCAGTGGACCCAGGGACTCTAACTATGGCTACACCTTC.

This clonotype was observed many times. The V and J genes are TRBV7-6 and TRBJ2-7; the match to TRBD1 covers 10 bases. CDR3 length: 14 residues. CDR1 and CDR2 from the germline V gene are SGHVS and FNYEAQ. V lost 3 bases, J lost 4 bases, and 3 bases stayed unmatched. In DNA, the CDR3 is TGTGCCAGCAGCTTGGGACAGGGGATTTACGAGCAGTACTTC. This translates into CASSLGQGIYEQYF.

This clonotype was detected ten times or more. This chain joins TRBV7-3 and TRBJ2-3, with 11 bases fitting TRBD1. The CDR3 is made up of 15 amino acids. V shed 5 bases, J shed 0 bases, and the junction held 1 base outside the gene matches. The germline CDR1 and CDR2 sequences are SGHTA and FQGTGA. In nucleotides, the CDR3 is TGTGCCAGCAGCGGGACAGGGGGAAGCACAGATACGCAGTATTTT. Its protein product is CASSGTGGSTDTQYF.

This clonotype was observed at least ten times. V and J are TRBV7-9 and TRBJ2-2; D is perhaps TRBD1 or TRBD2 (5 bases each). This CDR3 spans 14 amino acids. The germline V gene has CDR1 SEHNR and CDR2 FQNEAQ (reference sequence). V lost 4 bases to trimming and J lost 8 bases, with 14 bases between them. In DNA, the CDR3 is TGTGCCAGCAGCTCAATTCAGGGACCTGGGGAGCTGTTTTTT. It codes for CASSSIQGPGELFF.

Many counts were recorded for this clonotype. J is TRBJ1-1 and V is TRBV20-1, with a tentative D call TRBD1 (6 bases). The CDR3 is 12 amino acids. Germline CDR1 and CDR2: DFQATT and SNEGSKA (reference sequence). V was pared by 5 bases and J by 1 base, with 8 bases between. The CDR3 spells CSAQQGNTEAFF. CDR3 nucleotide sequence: TGCAGTGCTCAACAGGGGAACACTGAAGCTTTCTTT.

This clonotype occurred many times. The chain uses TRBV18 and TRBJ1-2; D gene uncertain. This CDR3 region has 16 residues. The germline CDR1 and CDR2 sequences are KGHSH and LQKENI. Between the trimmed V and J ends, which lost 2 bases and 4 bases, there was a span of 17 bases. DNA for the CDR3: TGTGCCAGCTCACCAAATGGCGGGGAGCCGGGCTATGGCTACACCTTC. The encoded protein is CASSPNGGEPGYGYTF.

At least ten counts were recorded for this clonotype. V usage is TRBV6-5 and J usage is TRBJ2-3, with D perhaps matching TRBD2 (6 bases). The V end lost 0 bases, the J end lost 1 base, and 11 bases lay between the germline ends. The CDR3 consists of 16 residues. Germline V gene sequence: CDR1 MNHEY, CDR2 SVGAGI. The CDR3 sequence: CASSYSRGTGTDTQYF. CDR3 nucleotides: TGTGCCAGCAGTTACTCGAGAGGGACTGGCACAGATACGCAGTATTTT.

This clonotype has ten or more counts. CDR3 nucleotide sequence: TGCAGCGGCCTGCAGGGGGGAACCGGGGAGCTGTTTTTT. It is translated as CSGLQGGTGELFF. J is TRBJ2-2 and V is TRBV29-1; the D gene is possibly TRBD1 (7 bases). Germline V gives CDR1 SQVTM, CDR2 ANQGSEA. The CDR3 extends over 13 amino acids. The ends were cut back, 7 bases at V and 5 bases at J, with 14 bases in the middle.

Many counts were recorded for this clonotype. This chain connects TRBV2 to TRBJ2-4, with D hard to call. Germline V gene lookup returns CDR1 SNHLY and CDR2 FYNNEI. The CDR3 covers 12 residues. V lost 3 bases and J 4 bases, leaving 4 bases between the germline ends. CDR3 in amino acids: CASSDSKNIQYF. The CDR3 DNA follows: TGTGCCAGCAGTGATAGTAAAAACATTCAGTACTTC.

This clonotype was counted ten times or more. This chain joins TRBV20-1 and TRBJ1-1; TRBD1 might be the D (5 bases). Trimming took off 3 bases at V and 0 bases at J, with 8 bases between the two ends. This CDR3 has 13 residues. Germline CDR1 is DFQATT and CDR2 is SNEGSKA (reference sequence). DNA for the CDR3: TGCAGTGCTAGGAAGGGGATGAACACTGAAGCTTTCTTT. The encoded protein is CSARKGMNTEAFF.

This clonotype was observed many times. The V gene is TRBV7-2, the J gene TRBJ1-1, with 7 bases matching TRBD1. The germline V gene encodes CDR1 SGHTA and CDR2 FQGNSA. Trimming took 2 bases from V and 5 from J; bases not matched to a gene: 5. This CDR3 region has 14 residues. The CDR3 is CASSLIQGSTEAFF. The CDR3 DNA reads TGTGCCAGCAGCTTAATACAGGGGAGTACTGAAGCTTTCTTT.

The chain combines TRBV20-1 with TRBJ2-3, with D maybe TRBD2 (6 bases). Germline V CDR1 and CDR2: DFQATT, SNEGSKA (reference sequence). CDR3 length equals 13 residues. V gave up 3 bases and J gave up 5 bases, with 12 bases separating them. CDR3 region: CSASGSGGDTQYF. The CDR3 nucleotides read TGCAGTGCTAGCGGGAGTGGGGGAGATACGCAGTATTTT.